The rows below give T cell receptor beta chains drawn from one sample of a study of response to subunit inactivated influenza vaccine. TCRdb reprocessed the RT-PCR reads with MiXCR, giving one entry per CDR3 protein. The table records about 520,000 distinct CDR3 sequences, around 25% of them present only once. The sequences come from CD4+ T cells sorted from PBMCs, collected more than 4 days after vaccination. Receptor source: a man between 50 and 59 years old who received an inactivated influenza vaccine. CDR3s include the opening cysteine and the closing phenylalanine or tryptophan. The order of the fields is V gene, clone size, J gene, D gene, CDR3 protein, CDR3 DNA. D genes are given only for firm matches. A clone size is listed for some rows: how often the clone was seen (once, few, many), or a class if it is expanded.

TRBV6-1	.	TRBJ2-2	TRBD2	CASRPGLASTGELFF	TGTGCCAGCAGACCGGGACTAGCCTCTACCGGGGAGCTGTTTTTT
TRBV11-2	few	TRBJ2-2	.	CASSLGSGYTGELFF	TGTGCCAGCAGCTTAGGTAGCGGATACACCGGGGAGCTGTTTTTT
TRBV20-1	.	TRBJ2-1	.	CSAAPLWDEQFF	TGCAGTGCTGCGCCCCTTTGGGATGAGCAGTTCTTC
TRBV7-2	many	TRBJ1-4	.	CASSLAQGFNEKLFF	TGTGCCAGCAGCTTAGCCCAGGGTTTTAATGAAAAACTGTTTTTT
TRBV28	.	TRBJ2-3	TRBD2	CASSGLAGVDTQYF	TGTGCCAGCAGTGGGCTAGCGGGAGTAGATACGCAGTATTTT
TRBV11-1	.	TRBJ2-5	.	CASTRSWERETQYF	TGTGCCAGCACCCGTTCTTGGGAACGCGAGACCCAGTACTTC
TRBV5-1	many	TRBJ2-5	TRBD1	CASSSTGEGEETQYF	TGCGCCAGCAGCTCCACAGGGGAAGGGGAAGAGACCCAGTACTTC
TRBV20-1	few	TRBJ1-5	.	CSAPGTRNQPQHF	TGCAGTGCCCCTGGGACCCGCAATCAGCCCCAGCATTTT
TRBV14	.	TRBJ2-5	.	CASSQHVREETQYF	TGTGCCAGCAGCCAACATGTGAGGGAAGAGACCCAGTACTTC
TRBV10-3	.	TRBJ2-3	TRBD1	CAIKAGGAGTDTQYF	TGTGCCATCAAAGCAGGGGGAGCGGGCACAGATACGCAGTATTTT
TRBV7-9	.	TRBJ2-3	.	CASSFGTQYF	TGTGCCAGCAGCTTCGGTACGCAGTATTTT
TRBV7-9	many	TRBJ1-1	.	CASSPQGRGRTEAFF	TGTGCCAGCAGCCCCCAGGGGAGGGGAAGGACTGAAGCTTTCTTT
TRBV6-6	once	TRBJ2-2	TRBD2	CASDLREGGELFF	TGTGCCAGCGACTTGAGGGAGGGTGGGGAGCTGTTTTTT
TRBV30	.	TRBJ1-1	.	CAWKSRDTEAFF	TGTGCCTGGAAGTCAAGGGACACTGAGGCTTTCTTT
TRBV2	.	TRBJ1-4	.	CASSERGAGSNEKLFF	TGTGCCAGCAGTGAGAGGGGCGCGGGTTCTAATGAAAAACTGTTTTTT
TRBV12-3/TRBV12-4	once	TRBJ1-1	TRBD1	CASRPGQGTTEAFF	TGTGCCAGCAGGCCGGGACAGGGGACCACTGAAGCTTTCTTT
TRBV3-1	few	TRBJ2-1	.	CASSQERLSTLYNEQFF	TGTGCCAGCAGCCAAGAACGACTGTCAACTCTCTACAATGAGCAGTTCTTC
TRBV12-3/TRBV12-4	.	TRBJ2-6	.	CTCSFVTGSSGANVLTF	TGTACCTGCAGTTTCGTAACAGGGTCATCTGGGGCCAACGTCCTGACTTTC
TRBV4-2	.	TRBJ1-5	TRBD1	CASSPGGQGSNQPQHF	TGTGCCAGCAGCCCAGGGGGACAGGGAAGCAATCAGCCCCAGCATTTT
TRBV12-3/TRBV12-4	.	TRBJ2-1	TRBD1	CASSLPGTALNEQFF	TGTGCCAGCAGTTTACCCGGGACAGCCCTTAATGAGCAGTTCTTC
TRBV30	.	TRBJ1-4	TRBD1	CAWSANRGVGKLFF	TGTGCCTGGAGTGCAAACAGGGGAGTGGGAAAACTGTTTTTT
TRBV9	many	TRBJ2-1	.	CASSVGLRSYNEQFF	TGTGCCAGCAGCGTAGGGCTGCGCTCCTACAATGAGCAGTTCTTC
TRBV6-2/TRBV6-3	.	TRBJ2-7	.	CASSQVRQQYF	TGTGCCAGCAGTCAGGTACGCCAGCAGTACTTC
TRBV20-1	.	TRBJ2-5	TRBD1	CSARVADRYQETQYF	TGCAGTGCTAGGGTGGCGGACAGGTACCAAGAGACCCAGTACTTC
TRBV5-1	.	TRBJ2-6	.	CASSLEAVRAGANVLTF	TGCGCCAGCAGCTTGGAGGCAGTACGCGCTGGGGCCAACGTCCTGACTTTC
TRBV14	.	TRBJ2-1	.	CASSQVYGSEQFF	TGTGCCAGCAGCCAAGTTTATGGGAGTGAGCAGTTCTTC
TRBV20-1	.	TRBJ2-7	TRBD2	CSASGTSGGIKYEQYF	TGCAGTGCTAGCGGGACTAGCGGGGGCATTAAGTACGAGCAGTACTTC
TRBV5-4	few	TRBJ2-2	.	CASTWGAANTGELFF	TGTGCCAGCACCTGGGGGGCCGCGAACACCGGGGAGCTGTTTTTT
TRBV6-2/TRBV6-3	.	TRBJ2-7	.	CASAKGYEQYF	TGTGCCAGCGCCAAGGGCTACGAGCAGTACTTC
TRBV7-2	once	TRBJ2-2	TRBD2	CASSLVWGRVTGELFF	TGTGCCAGCAGCCTGGTCTGGGGGAGGGTTACCGGGGAGCTGTTTTTT
TRBV20-1	many	TRBJ2-5	.	CSARDWGLQETQYF	TGCAGTGCTAGAGATTGGGGCCTCCAAGAGACCCAGTACTTC
TRBV10-3	.	TRBJ1-2	.	CAISEGAGGYTF	TGTGCCATCAGTGAGGGGGCAGGGGGCTACACCTTC
TRBV4-3	.	TRBJ2-2	.	CASSQDIANTGELFF	TGCGCCAGCAGCCAAGACATTGCGAACACCGGGGAGCTGTTTTTT
TRBV18	few	TRBJ2-3	.	CASSPPGRTDTQYF	TGTGCCAGCTCACCACCGGGACGCACAGATACGCAGTATTTT
TRBV20-1	many	TRBJ2-5	.	CSARAGRQPYQETQYF	TGCAGTGCTAGAGCGGGGCGGCAGCCCTACCAAGAGACCCAGTACTTC
TRBV29-1	.	TRBJ2-5	.	CSVAELRDTQYF	TGCAGCGTTGCCGAACTTCGGGACACCCAGTACTTC
TRBV6-2/TRBV6-3	few	TRBJ2-1	.	CASRDRDSGDNEQFF	TGTGCCAGCAGGGACCGGGACTCAGGGGACAATGAGCAGTTCTTC
TRBV4-3	.	TRBJ2-3	.	CASSQELRTDTQYF	TGCGCCAGCAGCCAAGAACTACGCACAGATACGCAGTATTTT
TRBV10-3	.	TRBJ2-3	TRBD2	CATREGHVTDTQYF	TGTGCCACGCGGGAGGGCCATGTCACAGATACGCAGTATTTT
TRBV5-5	.	TRBJ2-5	.	CASSSDLSRTQYF	TGTGCCAGCAGCTCGGACCTCAGTAGGACCCAGTACTTC
TRBV4-2	few	TRBJ2-7	TRBD2	CASSQEGTSASYEQYF	TGTGCCAGCAGCCAAGAAGGGACTAGCGCTTCCTACGAGCAGTACTTC
TRBV5-1	many	TRBJ2-1	TRBD1	CASSRDRVTEQFF	TGCGCCAGCAGCCGGGACAGGGTGACTGAGCAGTTCTTC
TRBV5-1	many	TRBJ1-3	.	CASSLRGLGNTIYF	TGCGCCAGCAGCTTGCGGGGGCTCGGAAACACCATATATTTT